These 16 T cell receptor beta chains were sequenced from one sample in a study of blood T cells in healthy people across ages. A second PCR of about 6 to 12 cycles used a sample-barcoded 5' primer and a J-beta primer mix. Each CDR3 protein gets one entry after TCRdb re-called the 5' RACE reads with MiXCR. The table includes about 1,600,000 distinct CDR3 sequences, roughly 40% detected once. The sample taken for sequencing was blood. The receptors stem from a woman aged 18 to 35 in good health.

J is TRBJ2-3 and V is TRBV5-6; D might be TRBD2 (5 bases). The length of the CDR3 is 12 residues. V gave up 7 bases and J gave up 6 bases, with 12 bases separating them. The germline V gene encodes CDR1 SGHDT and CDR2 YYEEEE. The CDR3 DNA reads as TGTGCCAGCGGAACCGCGGGCGATACGCAGTATTTT. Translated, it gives CASGTAGDTQYF.

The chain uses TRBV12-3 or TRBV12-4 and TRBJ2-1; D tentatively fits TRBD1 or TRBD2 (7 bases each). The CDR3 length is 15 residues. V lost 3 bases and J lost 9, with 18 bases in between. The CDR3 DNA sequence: TGTGCCAGCAGTTTTCACGGGACAGCGGGGACTGAGCAGTTCTTC. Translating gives CASSFHGTAGTEQFF.

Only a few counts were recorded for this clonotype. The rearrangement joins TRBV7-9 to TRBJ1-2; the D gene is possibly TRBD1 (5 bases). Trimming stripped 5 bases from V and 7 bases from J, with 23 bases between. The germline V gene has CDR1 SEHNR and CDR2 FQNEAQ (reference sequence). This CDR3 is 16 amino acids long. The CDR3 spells CASSPTLLGRISGYTF. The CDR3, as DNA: TGTGCCAGCAGCCCTACGTTGCTGGGGCGAATTTCTGGCTACACCTTC.

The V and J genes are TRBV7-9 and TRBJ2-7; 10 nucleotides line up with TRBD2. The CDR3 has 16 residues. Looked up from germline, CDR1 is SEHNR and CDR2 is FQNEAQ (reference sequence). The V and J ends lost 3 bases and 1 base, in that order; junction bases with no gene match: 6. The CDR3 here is CASSFRTSGGSYEQYF. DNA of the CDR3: TGTGCCAGCAGCTTCCGGACTAGCGGAGGTTCCTACGAGCAGTACTTC.

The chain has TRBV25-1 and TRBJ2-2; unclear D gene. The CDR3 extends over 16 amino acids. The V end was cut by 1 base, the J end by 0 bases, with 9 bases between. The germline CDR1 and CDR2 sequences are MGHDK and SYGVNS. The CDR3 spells CASSEFKGANTGELFF. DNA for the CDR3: TGTGCCAGCAGTGAATTCAAGGGCGCGAACACCGGGGAGCTGTTTTTT.

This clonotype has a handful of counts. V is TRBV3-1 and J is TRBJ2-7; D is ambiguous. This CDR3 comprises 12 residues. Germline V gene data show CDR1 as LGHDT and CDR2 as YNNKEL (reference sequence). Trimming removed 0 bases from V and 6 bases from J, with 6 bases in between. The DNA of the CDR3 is TGTGCCAGCAGCCAAGATGAGAGCGAGCAGTACTTC. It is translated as CASSQDESEQYF.

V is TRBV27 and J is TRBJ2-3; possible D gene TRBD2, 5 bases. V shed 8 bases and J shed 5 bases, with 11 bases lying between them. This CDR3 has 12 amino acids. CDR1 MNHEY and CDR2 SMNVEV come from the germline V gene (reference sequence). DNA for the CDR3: TGTGCCAGCCCTAGCACTAGAGATACGCAGTATTTT. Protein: CASPSTRDTQYF.

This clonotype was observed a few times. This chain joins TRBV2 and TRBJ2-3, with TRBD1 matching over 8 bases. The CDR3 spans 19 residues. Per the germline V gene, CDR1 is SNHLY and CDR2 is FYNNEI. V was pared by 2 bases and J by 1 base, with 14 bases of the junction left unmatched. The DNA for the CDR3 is TGTGCCAGCAGTGAATTTCTTGGACAGGGCGCCGGGGGCACAGATACGCAGTATTTT. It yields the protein CASSEFLGQGAGGTDTQYF.

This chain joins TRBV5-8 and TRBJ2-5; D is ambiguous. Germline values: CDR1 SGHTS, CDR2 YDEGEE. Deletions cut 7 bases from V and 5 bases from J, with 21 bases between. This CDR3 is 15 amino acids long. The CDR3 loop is CASLSSSTFPETQYF. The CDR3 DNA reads TGTGCCAGCCTCTCTTCGTCGACTTTTCCGGAGACCCAGTACTTC.

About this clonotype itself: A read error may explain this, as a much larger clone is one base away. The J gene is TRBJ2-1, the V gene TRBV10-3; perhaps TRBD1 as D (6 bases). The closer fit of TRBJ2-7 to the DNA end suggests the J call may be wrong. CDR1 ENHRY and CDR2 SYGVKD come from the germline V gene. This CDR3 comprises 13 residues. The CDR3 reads CAITRTDYNEQYF. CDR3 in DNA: TGTGCCATCACCCGGACAGACTACAATGAGCAGTACTTC.

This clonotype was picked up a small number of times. The CDR3 spells CASNQGSGYNSPLHF. CDR3 bases: TGTGCCAGCAATCAGGGGTCGGGATATAATTCACCCCTCCACTTT. The chain recombines TRBV28 with TRBJ1-6; D possibly corresponds to TRBD1 (6 bases). With 7 bases removed from V and 4 bases from J, the gap between germline ends came to 14 bases. In germline, CDR1 is MDHEN, CDR2 SYDVKM. There are 15 residues in the CDR3.

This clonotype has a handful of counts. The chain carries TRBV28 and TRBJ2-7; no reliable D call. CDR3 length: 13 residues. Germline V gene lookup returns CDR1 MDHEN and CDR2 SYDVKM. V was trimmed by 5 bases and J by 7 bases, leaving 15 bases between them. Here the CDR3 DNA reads TGTGCCAGCAGTCCCGACCAGCTGAGGGAGCAGTACTTC. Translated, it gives CASSPDQLREQYF. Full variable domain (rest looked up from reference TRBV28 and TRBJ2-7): DVKVTQSSRYLVKRTGEKVFLECVQDMDHENMFWYRQDPGLGLRLIYFSYDVKMKEKGDIPEGYSVSREKKERFSLILESASTNQTSMYLCASSPDQLREQYFGPGTRLTVT.

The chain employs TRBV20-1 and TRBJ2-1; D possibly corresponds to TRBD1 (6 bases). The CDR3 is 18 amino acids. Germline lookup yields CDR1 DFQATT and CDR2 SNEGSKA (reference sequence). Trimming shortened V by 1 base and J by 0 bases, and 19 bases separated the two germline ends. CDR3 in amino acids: CSARVAGVVISSYNEQFF. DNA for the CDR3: TGCAGTGCTAGAGTGGCAGGGGTCGTGATTAGCTCCTACAATGAGCAGTTCTTC.

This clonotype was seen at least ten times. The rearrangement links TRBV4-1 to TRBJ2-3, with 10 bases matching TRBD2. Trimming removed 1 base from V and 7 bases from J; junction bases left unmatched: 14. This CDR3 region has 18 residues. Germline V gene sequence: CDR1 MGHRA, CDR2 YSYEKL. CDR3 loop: CASSQVSFALAGEYTQYF. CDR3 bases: TGCGCCAGCAGCCAAGTCTCTTTCGCGCTAGCGGGGGAATATACGCAGTATTTT.

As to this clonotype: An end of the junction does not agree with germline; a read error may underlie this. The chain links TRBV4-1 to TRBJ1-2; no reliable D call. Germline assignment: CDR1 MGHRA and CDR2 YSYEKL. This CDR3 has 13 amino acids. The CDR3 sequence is CVSSQEFFVGYTF. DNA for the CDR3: TGCGTCAGCAGCCAAGAATTCTTCGTCGGCTACACCTTC.

The CDR3 sequence is CASSLGLGVAETQYF. CDR3 DNA: TGTGCCAGCAGCTTAGGTTTGGGGGTAGCGGAGACCCAGTACTTC. The rearrangement links TRBV7-6 to TRBJ2-5; the D call may be TRBD1 or TRBD2 (5 bases each). This CDR3 region has 15 residues. Trimming shortened V by 1 base and J by 5 bases, and 14 bases separated the two germline ends. Germline values: CDR1 SGHVS, CDR2 FNYEAQ.